This T cell receptor (gamma chain) was recovered during a study of Vδ1+ human thymocytes. The template was reverse-transcribed extracted RNA. CDR3 amplicons came from multiplex PCR with pooled V-gene forward and constant-region reverse primers. With CATT, TCRdb re-called clones from the multiplex PCR reads. The table includes some 37,000 gamma-chain clones, around 21% detected once. Study results and limitations: Thymic TRG and TRD repertoires appeared highly polyclonal, with Gaussian CDR3 length distributions.

The V segment lost 2 bases and the J segment 11 bases; nucleotides outside the gene matches: 6. Germline V gives CDR1 VENAVY, CDR2 YDSYNSRV. The CDR3 is 11 residues long. The sample holds a few counts of this clone. Its antigen is currently unknown. The clonotype originates from a girl under three years old who had congenital heart surgery. Specimen: Vdelta1+ gamma-delta thymocytes from the thymus. Subset defined: FACS-sorted CD3+ TCRalphabeta- TCRVdelta1+ TCRVdelta2- thymocytes. The chain uses TRGV8 and TRGJ1 or TRGJ2. Here the CDR3 reads CATWDKVEKLF. The CDR3 DNA follows: TGTGCCACCTGGGATAAGGTCGAGAAACTCTTT.